The 14 T cell receptor beta chains given below trace back to one sample, sequenced in a study of T cells expressing NK-cell markers. TCRdb derives one entry per CDR3 protein from the 5' RACE reads, leaving out DNA. There are roughly 160,000 distinct CDR3 sequences in the sample, with 20% to 25% held by the top ten. Material for sequencing was blood T cells: a sorted CD56 or NKG2C T cell subset, CD4+ or CD8+ T cells, or bulk PBMC T cells (not recorded which). These receptors were taken from a man aged 18-69 years in good health.

The rearrangement joins TRBV11-1 to TRBJ1-6. The CDR3 loop spans 16 amino acids. The germline V gene has CDR1 SGHAT and CDR2 FQDESV (reference sequence). This CDR3 is CASSLLKASYNSPLHF. Looking up the rest from reference TRBV11-1 and TRBJ1-6 gives the full variable domain: EAEVAQSPRYKITEKSQAVAFWCDPISGHATLYWYRQILGQGPELLVQFQDESVVDDSQLPKDRFSAERLKGVDSTLKIQPAELGDSAMYLCASSLLKASYNSPLHFGNGTRLTVT.

V is TRBV12-3 or TRBV12-4 and J is TRBJ1-3. The CDR3 runs 16 residues. CDR3 amino acids: CASNPGLTSSGNTIYF.

This sequence joins TRBV18 and TRBJ2-1; lacking DNA, the TRBD2 call made by TCRdb goes unchecked. CDR3 length: 15 amino acids. Germline V gives CDR1 KGHSH, CDR2 LQKENI. The CDR3 reads CASSPSGGEYNEQFF.

The chain employs TRBV5-1 and TRBJ2-4; TCRdb's D call, TRBD1, is unchecked because there is no DNA. This CDR3 is built from 19 residues. The germline CDR1 and CDR2 sequences are SGHRS and YFSETQ. The CDR3 protein is CASRQGDRPTPLAKNIQYF.

V and J are TRBV2 and TRBJ2-3; without DNA, the TCRdb call of TRBD1 cannot be checked. Per germline, CDR1 SNHLY and CDR2 FYNNEI. The length of the CDR3 is 16 residues. CDR3 amino acids: CASSGRGTISTDTQYF.

The chain has TRBV27 and TRBJ2-7; lacking DNA, the TRBD1 call made by TCRdb goes unchecked. Germline V gene data show CDR1 as MNHEY and CDR2 as SMNVEV (reference sequence). This CDR3 is built from 15 residues. CDR3 sequence: CASSPGQGEFYEQYF.

The genes are TRBV29-1 and TRBJ2-6. This CDR3 comprises 17 residues. CDR1 SQVTM and CDR2 ANQGSEA come from the germline V gene. The CDR3 protein is CSVEGPAATSGANVLTF.

V is TRBV7-3 and J is TRBJ2-7; TCRdb reports TRBD1, a call that lacks DNA to check it against. The CDR3 totals 14 residues. Germline V gene data show CDR1 as SGHTA and CDR2 as FQGTGA. The CDR3 protein is CASSPMGGGYEQYF.

The rearrangement joins TRBV19 to TRBJ2-1. This CDR3 is built from 15 residues. Germline V lookup: CDR1 LNHDA, CDR2 SQIVND (reference sequence). This CDR3 is CASSPRATGVDEQFF.

The chain joins TRBV6-2 or TRBV6-3 to TRBJ2-7; as DNA is missing, the TRBD1 call by TCRdb cannot be tested. This CDR3 contains 16 residues. Germline CDR1 reads MNHEY; CDR2 reads SVGEGT. The CDR3 loop reads CASSGEGNRITYEQYF.

J is TRBJ2-3 and V is TRBV7-4; the TCRdb call, TRBD1, lacks DNA for checking. Looked up from germline, CDR1 is SGHVT and CDR2 is SQSDAQ. The CDR3 spans 16 residues. The CDR3 loop is CASSSAEGQATDTQYF.

The genes are TRBV9 and TRBJ2-1; the D call of TRBD1 rests on TCRdb alone, since no DNA is present to check it. Germline V lookup: CDR1 SGDLS, CDR2 YYNGEE. CDR3 length: 17 amino acids. This CDR3 reads CASSVGSGDRAVNEQFF.

V usage is TRBV7-9 and J usage is TRBJ2-7; TCRdb's assignment of TRBD1 cannot be checked, as there is no DNA. CDR1 SEHNR and CDR2 FQNEAQ come from the germline V gene (reference sequence). This CDR3 is built from 15 residues. This CDR3 is CASSRYTAGDSEQYF. The whole variable domain, remainder taken from reference TRBV7-9 and TRBJ2-7, is DTGVSQNPRHKITKRGQNVTFRCDPISEHNRLYWYRQTLGQGPEFLTYFQNEAQLEKSRLLSDRFSAERPKGSFSTLEIQRTEQGDSAMYLCASSRYTAGDSEQYFGPGTRLTVT.

J is TRBJ2-1 and V is TRBV25-1. This CDR3 has 12 residues. CDR1 and CDR2 from the germline V gene are MGHDK and SYGVNS. The CDR3 spells CASSTEDNEQFF. The entire variable domain, with the rest obtained from reference TRBV25-1 and TRBJ2-1, is as follows: EADIYQTPRYLVIGTGKKITLECSQTMGHDKMYWYQQDPGMELHLIHYSYGVNSTEKGDLSSESTVSRIRTEHFPLTLESARPSHTSQYLCASSTEDNEQFFGPGTRLTVL.